This T cell receptor (beta chain) was recovered during a study of cytomegalovirus exposure and HLA in healthy donors. Study details: The roughly 110 validation repertoires used the same platform as the roughly 670 first-cohort repertoires (as reported by a later analysis). Study-wide results and limits: The study recorded 150 to 200 TCR beta chains that were cytomegalovirus-associated. The classifier reportedly diagnosed cytomegalovirus status with high specificity and sensitivity. Among the CMV-associated chains, a few were confirmed in vitro as specific for CMV antigens.

The CDR3 length is 16 residues. Trimming at V came to 5 bases and at J to 7 bases, leaving 13 bases not matched to a gene. Germline V gene lookup returns CDR1 MDHEN and CDR2 SYDVKM. Data came from immunoSEQ multiplex PCR; TCRdb stores just in-frame clones and leaves some out. The data contain about 120,000 clones, roughly nine tenths of them singletons. On this clone: Its antigen is unidentified.

Material: PBMCs. The V call is TRBV28, the J call TRBJ1-4; TRBD1 aligns across 7 bases. The TCR was taken from a woman aged 18 to 35 in good health and CMV-seronegative. For the CDR3, the DNA is TGTGCCAGCAGTCAGAGGCAGGGGGATAAAACTGAAAAACTGTTTTTT. Amino acid sequence: CASSQRQGDKTEKLFF.